Below are 6 T cell receptor beta chains sequenced from a single sample in a study of blood T cell repertoires in COVID-19. Libraries were prepared by immunoSEQ multiplex PCR; TCRdb keeps only in-frame clonotypes and omits some of them. The sample includes more than 110,000 clones, approximately 87% of them seen just once. Sequencing input: peripheral blood. The receptors were sampled from a middle-aged woman with acute or convalescent COVID-19.

The chain employs TRBV19 and TRBJ2-1, with TRBD2 as a possible D gene (6 bases). The germline V gene has CDR1 LNHDA and CDR2 SQIVND (reference sequence). Trimming removed 4 bases at V and 8 bases at J, with 15 bases between. The CDR3 covers 14 residues. The CDR3 reads CASSRDPGSDEQFF. CDR3 nucleotide sequence: TGTGCCAGTAGTAGGGACCCCGGGAGCGATGAGCAGTTCTTC.

The rearrangement uses TRBV7-6 and TRBJ2-7; 9 positions match TRBD1. J lost 2 bases, V lost 5 bases, and 10 bases had no gene match. Germline-derived CDR1 and CDR2 are SGHVS and FNYEAQ. This CDR3 has 16 residues. The CDR3 DNA reads TGTGCCAGCAGCCGAGCTCCGGGACAGGGAGCCTACGAGCAGTACTTC. Translation: CASSRAPGQGAYEQYF.

This clone was counted a single time. The chain joins TRBV6-6 to TRBJ2-7; 7 bases are shared with TRBD2. The CDR3 contains 20 residues. CDR1 MNHNY and CDR2 SVGAGI come from the germline V gene (reference sequence). The J segment lost 0 bases and the V segment lost 6 bases, leaving 23 bases of the junction unmatched. The CDR3 region has the DNA TGTGCCAGCAGCCCACGGGGTCCGGCCGGGCGAGGCGGGAGCTCCTACGAGCAGTACTTC. It codes for CASSPRGPAGRGGSSYEQYF.

The sample holds a few counts of this clone. The rearrangement links TRBV7-2 to TRBJ2-2, with D perhaps matching TRBD1 (6 bases). CDR1 SGHTA and CDR2 FQGNSA come from the germline V gene. CDR3 length: 13 residues. Trimming stripped 5 bases from V and 7 bases from J, with 11 bases between. CDR3 residues: CASSEGGRGELFF. CDR3 in DNA: TGTGCCAGCAGCGAAGGGGGTCGCGGGGAGCTGTTTTTT. Supplemented by reference TRBV7-2 and TRBJ2-2, the full variable domain reads GAGVSQSPSNKVTEKGKDVELRCDPISGHTALYWYRQSLGQGLEFLIYFQGNSAPDKSGLPSDRFSAERTGGSVSTLTIQRTQQEDSAVYLCASSEGGRGELFFGEGSRLTVL.

The chain employs TRBV19 and TRBJ1-1; D not certain. This CDR3 is built from 14 residues. Looked up from germline, CDR1 is LNHDA and CDR2 is SQIVND (reference sequence). Trimming removed 2 bases from V and 3 bases from J, with 10 bases in between. This chain's CDR3 is CASSIRPRDTEAFF. Written as DNA, the CDR3 is TGTGCCAGTAGTATAAGGCCTCGGGACACTGAAGCTTTCTTT.

V gene TRBV18 combines with J gene TRBJ1-4; 7 bases are a match to TRBD1. Germline V lookup: CDR1 KGHSH, CDR2 LQKENI. Trimming took 3 bases from V and 0 from J; bases not matched to a gene: 1. This CDR3 contains 15 residues. The CDR3 spells CASSPQGATNEKLFF. As DNA, the CDR3 is TGTGCCAGCTCACCTCAGGGGGCAACTAATGAAAAACTGTTTTTT.